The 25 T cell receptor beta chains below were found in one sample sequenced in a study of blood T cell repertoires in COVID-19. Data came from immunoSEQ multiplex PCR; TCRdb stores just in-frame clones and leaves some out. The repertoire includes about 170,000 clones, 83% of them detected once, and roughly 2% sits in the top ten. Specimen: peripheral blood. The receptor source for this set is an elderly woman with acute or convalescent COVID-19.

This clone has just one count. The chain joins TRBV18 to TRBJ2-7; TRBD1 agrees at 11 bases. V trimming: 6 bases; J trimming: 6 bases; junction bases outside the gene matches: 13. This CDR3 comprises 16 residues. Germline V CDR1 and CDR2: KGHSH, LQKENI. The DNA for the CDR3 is TGTGCCAGCTCCATTCCCCGGGGACAGGGGGTCTTCGAGCAGTACTTC. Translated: CASSIPRGQGVFEQYF.

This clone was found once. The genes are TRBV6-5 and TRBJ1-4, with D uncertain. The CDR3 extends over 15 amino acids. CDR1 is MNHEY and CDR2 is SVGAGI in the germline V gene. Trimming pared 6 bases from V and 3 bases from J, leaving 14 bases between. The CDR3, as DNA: TGTGCCAGCAGCCTAGACCCATTGGCTAATGAAAAACTGTTTTTT. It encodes CASSLDPLANEKLFF.

The CDR3 DNA follows: TGTGCCAGCAGTGAATTAGGACAGAAGCTCTCTGGAAACACCATATATTTT. Encoded protein: CASSELGQKLSGNTIYF. V and J are TRBV25-1 and TRBJ1-3, with TRBD1 as a possible D gene (6 bases). CDR3 length equals 17 residues. Trimming removed 1 base at V and 0 bases at J, with 13 bases between. From germline, CDR1 is MGHDK and CDR2 SYGVNS.

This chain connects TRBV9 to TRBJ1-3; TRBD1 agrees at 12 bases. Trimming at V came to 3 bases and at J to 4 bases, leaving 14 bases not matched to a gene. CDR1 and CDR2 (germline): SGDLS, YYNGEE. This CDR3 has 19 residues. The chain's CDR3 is CASSGTGTGGAGSGNTIYF. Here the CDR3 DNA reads TGTGCCAGCAGCGGCACCGGGACAGGGGGCGCTGGGTCGGGAAACACCATATATTTT.

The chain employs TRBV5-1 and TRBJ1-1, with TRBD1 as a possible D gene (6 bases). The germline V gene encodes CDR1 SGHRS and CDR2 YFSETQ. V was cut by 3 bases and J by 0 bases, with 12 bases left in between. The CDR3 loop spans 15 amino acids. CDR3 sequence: CASSSGQIMNTEAFF. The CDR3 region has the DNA TGCGCCAGCAGCTCTGGACAGATCATGAACACTGAAGCTTTCTTT. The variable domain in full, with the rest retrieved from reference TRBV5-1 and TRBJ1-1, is KAGVTQTPRYLIKTRGQQVTLSCSPISGHRSVSWYQQTPGQGLQFLFEYFSETQRNKGNFPGRFSGRQFSNSRSEMNVSTLELGDSALYLCASSSGQIMNTEAFFGQGTRLTVV.

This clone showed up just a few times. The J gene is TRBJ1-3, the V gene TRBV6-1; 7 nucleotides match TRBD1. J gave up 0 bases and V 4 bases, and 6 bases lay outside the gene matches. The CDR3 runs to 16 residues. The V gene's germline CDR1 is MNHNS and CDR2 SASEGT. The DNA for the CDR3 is TGTGCCAGCAGTGCAGGACAGGCGGCCTCTGGAAACACCATATATTTT. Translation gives CASSAGQAASGNTIYF.

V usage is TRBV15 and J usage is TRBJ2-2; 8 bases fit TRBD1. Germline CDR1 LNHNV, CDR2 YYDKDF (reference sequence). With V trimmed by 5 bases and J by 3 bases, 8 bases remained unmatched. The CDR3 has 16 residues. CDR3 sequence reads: CATSYGQGRDTGELFF. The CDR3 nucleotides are TGTGCCACCAGCTACGGACAGGGTAGGGACACCGGGGAGCTGTTTTTT.

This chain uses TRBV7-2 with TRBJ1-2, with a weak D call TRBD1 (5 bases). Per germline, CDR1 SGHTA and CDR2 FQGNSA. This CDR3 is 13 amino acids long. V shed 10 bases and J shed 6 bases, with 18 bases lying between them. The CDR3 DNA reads TGTGCCACCCGACCGGGGGGAATGCATGGCTACACCTTC. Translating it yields CATRPGGMHGYTF. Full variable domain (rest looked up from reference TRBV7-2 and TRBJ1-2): GAGVSQSPSNKVTEKGKDVELRCDPISGHTALYWYRQSLGQGLEFLIYFQGNSAPDKSGLPSDRFSAERTGGSVSTLTIQRTQQEDSAVYLCATRPGGMHGYTFGSGTRLTVV.

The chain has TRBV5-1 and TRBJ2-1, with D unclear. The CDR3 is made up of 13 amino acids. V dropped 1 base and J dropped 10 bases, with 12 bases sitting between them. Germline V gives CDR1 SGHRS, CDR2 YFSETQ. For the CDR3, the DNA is TGCGCCAGCAGCTTGCCGTCTGAGGTAGAGCAGTTCTTC. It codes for CASSLPSEVEQFF.

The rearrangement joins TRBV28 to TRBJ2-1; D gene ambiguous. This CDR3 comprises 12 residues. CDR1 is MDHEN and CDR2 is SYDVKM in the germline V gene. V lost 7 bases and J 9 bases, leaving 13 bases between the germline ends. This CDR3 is CASTQYVGEQFF. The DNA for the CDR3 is TGTGCCAGCACCCAATACGTCGGTGAGCAGTTCTTC. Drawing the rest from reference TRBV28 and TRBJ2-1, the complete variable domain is DVKVTQSSRYLVKRTGEKVFLECVQDMDHENMFWYRQDPGLGLRLIYFSYDVKMKEKGDIPEGYSVSREKKERFSLILESASTNQTSMYLCASTQYVGEQFFGPGTRLTVL.

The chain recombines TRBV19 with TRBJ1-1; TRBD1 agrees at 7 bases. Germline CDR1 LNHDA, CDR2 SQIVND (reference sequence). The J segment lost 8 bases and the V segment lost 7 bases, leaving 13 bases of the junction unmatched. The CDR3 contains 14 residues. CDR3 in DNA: TGTGCCAGTACCGGGTTGACAGGGTTTGGCGAAGCTTTCTTT. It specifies CASTGLTGFGEAFF.

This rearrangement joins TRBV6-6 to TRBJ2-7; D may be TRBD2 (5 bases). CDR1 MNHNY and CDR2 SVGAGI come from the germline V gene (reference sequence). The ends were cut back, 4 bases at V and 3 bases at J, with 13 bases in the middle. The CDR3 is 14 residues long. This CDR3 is CASSSDGDIYEQYF. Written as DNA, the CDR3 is TGTGCCAGCAGTTCCGACGGGGATATCTACGAGCAGTACTTC.

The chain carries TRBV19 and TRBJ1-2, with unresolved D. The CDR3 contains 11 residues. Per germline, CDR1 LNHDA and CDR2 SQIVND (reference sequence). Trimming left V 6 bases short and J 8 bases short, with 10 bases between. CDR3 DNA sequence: TGTGCCAGTAGGATGGCCTCCGGCTACACCTTC. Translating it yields CASRMASGYTF.

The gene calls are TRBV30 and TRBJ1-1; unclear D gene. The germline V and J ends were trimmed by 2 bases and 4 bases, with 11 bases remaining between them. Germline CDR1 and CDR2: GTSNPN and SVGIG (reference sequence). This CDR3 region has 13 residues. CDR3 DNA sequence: TGTGCCTGGAGTTACTCCGGTAGCACTGAAGCTTTCTTT. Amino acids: CAWSYSGSTEAFF. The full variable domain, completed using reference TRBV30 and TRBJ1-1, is SQTIHQWPATLVQPVGSPLSLECTVEGTSNPNLYWYRQAAGRGLQLLFYSVGIGQISSEVPQNLSASRPQDRQFILSSKKLLLSDSGFYLCAWSYSGSTEAFFGQGTRLTVV.

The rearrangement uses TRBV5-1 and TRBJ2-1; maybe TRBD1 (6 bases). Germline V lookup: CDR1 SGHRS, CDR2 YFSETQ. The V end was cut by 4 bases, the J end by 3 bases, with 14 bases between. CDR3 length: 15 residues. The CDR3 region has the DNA TGCGCCAGCAGCATCAGGGGCGATGGCTACAATGAGCAGTTCTTC. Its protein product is CASSIRGDGYNEQFF. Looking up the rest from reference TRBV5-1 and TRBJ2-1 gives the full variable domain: KAGVTQTPRYLIKTRGQQVTLSCSPISGHRSVSWYQQTPGQGLQFLFEYFSETQRNKGNFPGRFSGRQFSNSRSEMNVSTLELGDSALYLCASSIRGDGYNEQFFGPGTRLTVL.

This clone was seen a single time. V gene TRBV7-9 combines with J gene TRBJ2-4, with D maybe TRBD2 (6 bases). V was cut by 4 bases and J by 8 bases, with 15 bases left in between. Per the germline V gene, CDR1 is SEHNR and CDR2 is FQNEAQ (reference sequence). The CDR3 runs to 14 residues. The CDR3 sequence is CASSSVLAADIQYF. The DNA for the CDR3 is TGTGCCAGCAGCTCCGTACTAGCTGCGGACATTCAGTACTTC.

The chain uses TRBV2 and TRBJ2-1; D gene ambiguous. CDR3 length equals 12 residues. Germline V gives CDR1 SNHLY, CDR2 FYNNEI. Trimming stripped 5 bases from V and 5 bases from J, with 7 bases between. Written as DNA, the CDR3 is TGTGCCAGCAGTAACATTAACAATGAGCAGTTCTTC. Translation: CASSNINNEQFF.

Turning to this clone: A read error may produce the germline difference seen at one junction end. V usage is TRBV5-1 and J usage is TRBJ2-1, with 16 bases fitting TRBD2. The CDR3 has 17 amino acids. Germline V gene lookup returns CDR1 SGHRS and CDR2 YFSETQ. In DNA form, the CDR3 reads TGCGCCAGCAGTTTGGGACTAGCGGGGGGGCTCGGCAATGAGCAGTTCTTC. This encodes CASSLGLAGGLGNEQFF. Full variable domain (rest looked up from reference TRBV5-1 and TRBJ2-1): KAGVTQTPRYLIKTRGQQVTLSCSPISGHRSVSWYQQTPGQGLQFLFEYFSETQRNKGNFPGRFSGRQFSNSRSEMNVSTLELGDSALYLCASSLGLAGGLGNEQFFGPGTRLTVL.

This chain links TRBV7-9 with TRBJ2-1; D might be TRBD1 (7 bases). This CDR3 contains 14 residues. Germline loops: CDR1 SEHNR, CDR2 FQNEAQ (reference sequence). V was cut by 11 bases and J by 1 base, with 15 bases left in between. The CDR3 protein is CAVRAGGSYNEQFF. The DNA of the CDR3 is TGTGCCGTCAGGGCAGGGGGGTCCTACAATGAGCAGTTCTTC.

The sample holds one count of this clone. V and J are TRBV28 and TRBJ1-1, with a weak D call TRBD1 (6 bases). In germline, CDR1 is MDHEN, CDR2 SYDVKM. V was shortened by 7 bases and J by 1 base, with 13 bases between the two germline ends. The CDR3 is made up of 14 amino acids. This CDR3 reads CASTQPTGNTEAFF. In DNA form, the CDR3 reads TGTGCCAGCACCCAACCGACAGGGAACACTGAAGCTTTCTTT.

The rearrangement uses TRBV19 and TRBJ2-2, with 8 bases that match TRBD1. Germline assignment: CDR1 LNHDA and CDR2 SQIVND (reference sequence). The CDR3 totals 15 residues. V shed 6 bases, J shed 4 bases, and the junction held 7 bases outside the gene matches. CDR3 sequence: CASRRTGIATGELFF. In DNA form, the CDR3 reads TGTGCCAGTAGGAGGACAGGGATCGCCACCGGGGAGCTGTTTTTT.

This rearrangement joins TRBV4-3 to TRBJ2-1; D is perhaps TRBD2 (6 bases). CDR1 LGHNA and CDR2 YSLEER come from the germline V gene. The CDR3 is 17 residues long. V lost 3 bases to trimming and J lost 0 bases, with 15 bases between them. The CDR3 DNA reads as TGCGCCAGCAGCCAGTTTCGCCACGGGAGCTCCTACAATGAGCAGTTCTTC. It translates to CASSQFRHGSSYNEQFF.

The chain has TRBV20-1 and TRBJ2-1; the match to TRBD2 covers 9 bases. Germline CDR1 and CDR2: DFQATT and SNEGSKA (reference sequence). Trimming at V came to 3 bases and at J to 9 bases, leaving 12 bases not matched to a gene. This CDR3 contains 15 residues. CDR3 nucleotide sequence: TGCAGTGCTAGTCGAGCGGCGGGGGGGCTCGGTGAGCAGTTCTTC. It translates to CSASRAAGGLGEQFF.

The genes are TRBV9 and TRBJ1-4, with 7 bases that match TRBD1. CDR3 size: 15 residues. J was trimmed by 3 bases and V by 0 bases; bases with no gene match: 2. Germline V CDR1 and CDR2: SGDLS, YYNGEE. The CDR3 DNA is TGTGCCAGCAGCGTAGAGGGACAGCCTAATGAAAAACTGTTTTTT. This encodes CASSVEGQPNEKLFF.

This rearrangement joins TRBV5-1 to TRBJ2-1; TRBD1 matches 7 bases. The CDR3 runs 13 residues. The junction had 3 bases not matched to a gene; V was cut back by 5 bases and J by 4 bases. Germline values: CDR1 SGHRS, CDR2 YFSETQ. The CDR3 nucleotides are TGCGCCAGCAGGTGGGACAGATACAATGAGCAGTTCTTC. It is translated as CASRWDRYNEQFF.